The sequence of this T cell receptor beta chain was determined in a study of blood T cell repertoires in COVID-19 (dated by TCRdb to 2018 to 2020). Regarding the complete study: Samples from collaborators originated in the United States, Italy and Spain and spanned both the acute and convalescent phases of COVID-19. The material from the prospective study consisted of cDNA or gDNA derived from T cells, B-cell-depleted T cells, or PBMCs. Sample metadata almost always included a de-identified subject ID, COVID-19 status, age in years and sex. The samples were drawn from the first 160 participants of the ongoing ImmuneRACE study and from 1,200 or so subjects provided by 6 global collaborators. A freely available public database, intended as a resource for researchers studying the immune response to SARS-CoV-2, is where the repertoires were released. Where available, HLA class I and class II types were taken from metadata supplied by the sample provider and were not determined by assay-based typing. Subjects who had been exposed to COVID-19, were actively infected with it, or had recovered from it provided the deeply sampled blood TCRbeta repertoires that made up the dataset. Overall results and qualifications from the work: How much clinical and demographic metadata was included differed by source and by participant, and the metadata was provided uncurated.

The CDR3 measures 15 amino acids from cysteine to phenylalanine. Just CDR3 DNA is preserved here, 45 bases in frame from base 1. The germline V gene gives CDR1 as SGHRS and CDR2 as YFSETQ. At the junction V is shortened by 0 bases and J by 5 bases; bases outside the gene matches: 4. The immunoSEQ Assay, a bias-controlled multiplex PCR, was used to amplify TCRbeta CDR3 regions from genomic DNA. Processing in the source paper ran as follows. The number of nucleated cells in each sample was estimated by amplification of reference gene primers within the assay. Sequence reads were collapsed and filtered to measure the absolute abundance of every unique TCRbeta CDR3 rearrangement. For each sample, productive Simpson clonality was calculated as the square root of Simpson's diversity index over productive rearrangements. TCRdb's version of the immuneACCESS table is confined to in-frame rearrangements and falls short of the full clone set. An unresolved V gene accounts for under half of the shortfall where checked; the remainder is of unknown origin. That table is the source of V, J and clone size, and D and trimming were worked out from the DNA. For this sample there are approximately 89,000 clones; 80% appear just once. The ten largest clonotypes hold about 20% of the sample.

The collaborating institutions used their own protocols to collect whole blood in K2EDTA tubes. For TCRbeta analysis, collaborators shipped samples in one of three forms: frozen whole blood, isolated PBMCs, or DNA extracted from either of those sample types. Regarding this clone: What this receptor recognizes is not known. No much larger clonotype is one base removed from it; base qualities were not supplied.

Sequencing was done on a sample of peripheral blood. The receptor comes from a human donor in a cohort sampled during active COVID-19. The rearrangement joined TRBV5-1 to TRBJ2-5, and 10 junction bases match TRBD1. The nucleotide sequence is given as TGCGCCAGCAGCTTGGCCCCGGGACAGGGGGAGACCCAGTACTTC. The translation is CASSLAPGQGETQYF.